This T cell receptor beta chain was recorded in a study of blood T cell repertoires in COVID-19. TCRdb keeps only in-frame clones here, not all; method: immunoSEQ multiplex PCR. Of hundreds of thousands of clones in the sample, around 90% were seen once. This CDR3 has 16 amino acids. Per the germline V gene, CDR1 is LGHNA and CDR2 is YSLEER. Germline trimming cut 0 bases from V and 3 bases from J; bases unmatched to any gene: 4. The chain employs TRBV4-3 and TRBJ1-4; 7 nucleotides match TRBD1. The sequencing input was peripheral blood. The TCR was taken from a man between 18 and 29 years old with active or convalescent COVID-19. The CDR3 DNA follows: TGCGCCAGCAGCCAAGATCGGGACAGCCCTAATGAAAAACTGTTTTTT. This codes for CASSQDRDSPNEKLFF.